This T cell receptor (beta chain) stems from a study of control samples from healthy donors and cancer patients. Germline V CDR1 and CDR2: SGDLS, YYNGEE. The junction had 5 bases not matched to a gene; V was cut back by 0 bases and J by 3 bases. This CDR3 region has 16 residues. This clone has only one observation. TCRdb's table, derived via immunoSEQ multiplex PCR, lists solely in-frame clones and lacks some. This sample has around 130,000 clones, with approximately 89% found just once. Material: PBMCs. J is TRBJ2-3 and V is TRBV9; TRBD1 agrees at 9 bases. The TCR originated in a man aged 50 or older with head and neck cancer. As DNA, the CDR3 is TGTGCCAGCAGCGTAGTAGGGGACAGGGCGACAGATACGCAGTATTTT. Encoded protein: CASSVVGDRATDTQYF.